This TCR beta chain was identified during a study of CD8+ T cells in alopecia areata (dated by TCRdb to the late 2010s). Background for the entire study: To study T cell clonal expansion in alopecia areata, the researchers applied high-throughput TCRbeta sequencing to both the C3H/HeJ mouse model and human patients. The RNA source kit depended on sample type: the PAXgene miRNA kit for fixed scalp, the miRNeasy kit for PBMCs, and the RNeasy kit for mouse skin. Scalp tissue and sorted CD4+ and CD8+ peripheral blood T cells from patchy and totalis/universalis alopecia areata patients and from healthy controls were covered by human TCRbeta sequencing. Scalp clonality was compared across normal scalp (n=4), patchy alopecia areata scalp (n=8), and alopecia totalis/universalis scalp (n=8). immunoSEQ multiplex PCR using 35 Vbeta forward primers and 13 Jbeta reverse primers was used to amplify TCRbeta CDR3 regions.

What the work shows at the level of the full study, not this receptor alone: Resident alphabeta T cells in normal human skin are also sequenced, complicating scalp TCR repertoire analysis, unlike mouse skin dominated by gammadelta T cells. Higher clonality and more expanded CD8+ clones were observed in lesional scalp than in normal scalp, particularly in alopecia totalis/universalis, a finding suggestive of antigenic drive. Compared with mice, TCR sequences shared between patients were less clear, possibly partly because of HLA diversity across the patient population.

Taken from the germline V gene, the CDR1 and CDR2 loops are SGHRS and YFSETQ. From the cysteine through the phenylalanine, the CDR3 covers 14 amino acids. Only the CDR3 region is kept as DNA, spanning 42 bases read in frame from base 1. Trimming takes 0 bases from V and 1 base from J, and the germline ends sit 7 bases apart. PBMCs were separated by density centrifugation and stained for CD3, CD4 and CD8, after which CD4+ and CD8+ T cells were sorted on a FACSAria. Scalp biopsies and blood samples were obtained from unaffected controls. Library method: the immunoSEQ multiplex PCR assay. To provide template for TCR sequencing, every sample had RNA extracted and reverse transcribed into cDNA. First-strand cDNA was synthesized using SuperScript III with a 2:1 mix of oligo-dT and random hexamers. Amplification bias was assessed with a synthetic immune receptor repertoire, and residual bias was removed computationally. The paper's processing steps were these. Raw reads were preprocessed to remove errors, and CDR3 was defined by IMGT conventions from the conserved cysteine to phenylalanine. Clonality was computed by normalizing Shannon entropy by log2 of the number of productive unique TCRs and subtracting the result from 1. CD4 or CD8 identity of scalp clones was inferred by cross-referencing scalp TCRbeta sequences with sorted blood CD4 and CD8 repertoires. TCRdb took over this immuneACCESS table, retaining in-frame rearrangements with V and J assigned. Such tables are incomplete; in checked studies, under half of the missing clones stem from an unresolved V gene, and the remainder is unexplained. V, J and clone size are those of that table, while D and trimming were read from the DNA. The sample yields roughly 120,000 clones; roughly 66% were counted once. Approximately 3% of the sample is taken by the ten largest.

A remark on this clone: Its antigen is still unknown. No much larger clone exists at a distance of one base, and base qualities are not known. This same CDR3 is encoded by further DNA sequences in the sample.

Sequencing was carried out using CD4+ T cells sorted from blood. This receptor chain uses TRBV5-1 and TRBJ2-5; tentative D gene TRBD1, with 6 bases matching. This clonotype originated in a human donor in good health. The CDR3 protein sequence reads: CASSLGTVQETQYF. The sequence in DNA is TGCGCCAGCAGCTTGGGGACAGTCCAAGAGACCCAGTACTTC. The full variable domain, with segments outside the CDR3 supplied by the reference TRBV5-1 and TRBJ2-5 proteins, appears as KAGVTQTPRYLIKTRGQQVTLSCSPISGHRSVSWYQQTPGQGLQFLFEYFSETQRNKGNFPGRFSGRQFSNSRSEMNVSTLELGDSALYLCASSLGTVQETQYFGPGTRLLVL.